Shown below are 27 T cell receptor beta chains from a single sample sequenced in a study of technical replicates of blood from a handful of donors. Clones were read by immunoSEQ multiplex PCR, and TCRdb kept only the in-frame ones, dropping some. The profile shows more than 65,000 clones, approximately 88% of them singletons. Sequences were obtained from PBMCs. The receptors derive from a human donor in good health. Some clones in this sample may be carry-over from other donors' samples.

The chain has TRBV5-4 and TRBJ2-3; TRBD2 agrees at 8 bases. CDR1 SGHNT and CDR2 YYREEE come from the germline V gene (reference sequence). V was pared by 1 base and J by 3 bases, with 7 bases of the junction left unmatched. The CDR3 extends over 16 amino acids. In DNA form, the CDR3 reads TGTGCCAGCAGCTTGAGCGGGAGTCTTGAGACAGATACGCAGTATTTT. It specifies CASSLSGSLETDTQYF.

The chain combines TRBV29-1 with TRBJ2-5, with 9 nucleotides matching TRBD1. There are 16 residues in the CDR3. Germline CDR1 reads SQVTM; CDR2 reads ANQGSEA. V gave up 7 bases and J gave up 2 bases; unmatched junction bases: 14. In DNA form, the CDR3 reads TGCAGCGCTCGGACAGGGGTTACTCCCATTCAAGAGACCCAGTACTTC. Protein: CSARTGVTPIQETQYF.

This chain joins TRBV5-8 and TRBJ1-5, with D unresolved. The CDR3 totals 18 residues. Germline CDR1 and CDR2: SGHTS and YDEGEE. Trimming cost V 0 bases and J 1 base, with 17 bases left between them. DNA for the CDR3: TGTGCCAGCAGCTTGGCCATGGGAGTATGGGCGAGCAATCAGCCCCAGCATTTT. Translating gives CASSLAMGVWASNQPQHF.

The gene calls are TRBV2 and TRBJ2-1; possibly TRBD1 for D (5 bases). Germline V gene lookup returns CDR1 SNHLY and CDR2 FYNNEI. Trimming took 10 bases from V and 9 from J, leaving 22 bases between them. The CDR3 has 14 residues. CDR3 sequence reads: CATQVNRPGSEQFF. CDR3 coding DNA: TGTGCCACACAGGTAAATCGGCCTGGATCTGAGCAGTTCTTC.

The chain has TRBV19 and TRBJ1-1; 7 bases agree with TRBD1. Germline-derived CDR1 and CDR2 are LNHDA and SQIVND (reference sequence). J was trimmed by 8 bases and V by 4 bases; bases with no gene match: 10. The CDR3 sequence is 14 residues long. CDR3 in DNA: TGTGCCAGTAGTACCACCGGGACAGCTGGCGAAGCTTTCTTT. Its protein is CASSTTGTAGEAFF.

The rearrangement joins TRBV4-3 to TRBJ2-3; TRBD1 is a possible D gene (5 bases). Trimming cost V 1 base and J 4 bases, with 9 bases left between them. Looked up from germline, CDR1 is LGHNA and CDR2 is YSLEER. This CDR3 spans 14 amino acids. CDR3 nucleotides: TGCGCCAGCAGCCAAGGGGGCATGGCAGATACGCAGTATTTT. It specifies CASSQGGMADTQYF.

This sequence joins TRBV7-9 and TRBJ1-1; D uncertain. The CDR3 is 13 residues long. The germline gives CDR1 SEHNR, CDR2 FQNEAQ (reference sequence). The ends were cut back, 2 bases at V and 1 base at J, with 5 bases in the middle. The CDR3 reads CASSLTSNTEAFF. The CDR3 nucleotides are TGTGCCAGCAGCTTAACATCGAACACTGAAGCTTTCTTT.

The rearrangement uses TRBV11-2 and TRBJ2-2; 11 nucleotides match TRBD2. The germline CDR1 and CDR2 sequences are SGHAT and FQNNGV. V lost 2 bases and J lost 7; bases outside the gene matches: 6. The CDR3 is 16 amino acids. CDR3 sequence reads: CASSLSTSGGVGELFF. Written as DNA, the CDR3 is TGTGCCAGCAGCTTATCTACTAGCGGGGGAGTCGGGGAGCTGTTTTTT.

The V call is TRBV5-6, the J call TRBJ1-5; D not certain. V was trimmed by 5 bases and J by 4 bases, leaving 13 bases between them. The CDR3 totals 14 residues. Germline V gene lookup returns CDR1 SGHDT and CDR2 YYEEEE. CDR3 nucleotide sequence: TGTGCCAGCAGTTCATCGGTCTCGAATCAGCCCCAGCATTTT. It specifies CASSSSVSNQPQHF.

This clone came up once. For the CDR3, the DNA is TGTGCCCTCAGGGGTGGGACACTAGATTACGAGCAGTACTTC. Amino acids: CALRGGTLDYEQYF. The rearrangement joins TRBV30 to TRBJ2-7, with D perhaps matching TRBD1 (6 bases). The CDR3 length is 14 residues. Germline V gene sequence: CDR1 GTSNPN, CDR2 SVGIG (reference sequence). V dropped 8 bases and J dropped 4 bases, with 21 bases sitting between them.

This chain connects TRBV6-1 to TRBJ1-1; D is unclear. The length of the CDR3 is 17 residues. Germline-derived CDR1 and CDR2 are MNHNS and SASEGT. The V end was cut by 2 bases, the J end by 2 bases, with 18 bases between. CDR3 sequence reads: CASSEYGEASKNTEAFF. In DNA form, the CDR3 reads TGTGCCAGCAGTGAATATGGGGAGGCTAGTAAAAACACTGAAGCTTTCTTT.

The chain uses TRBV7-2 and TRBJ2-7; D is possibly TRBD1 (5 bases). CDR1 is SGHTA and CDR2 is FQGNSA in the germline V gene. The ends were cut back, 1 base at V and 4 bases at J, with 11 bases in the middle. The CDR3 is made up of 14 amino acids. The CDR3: CASSLGRGGYEQYF. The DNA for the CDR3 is TGTGCCAGCAGCTTAGGTAGGGGTGGGTACGAGCAGTACTTC. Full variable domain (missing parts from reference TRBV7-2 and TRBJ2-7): GAGVSQSPSNKVTEKGKDVELRCDPISGHTALYWYRQSLGQGLEFLIYFQGNSAPDKSGLPSDRFSAERTGGSVSTLTIQRTQQEDSAVYLCASSLGRGGYEQYFGPGTRLTVT.

CDR3 in amino acids: CASSLVQGSNSPLHF. CDR3 bases: TGTGCCAGCAGCTTAGTTCAGGGGTCGAATTCACCCCTCCACTTT. This chain joins TRBV7-2 and TRBJ1-6, with a tentative D call TRBD1 (6 bases). V lost 1 base to trimming and J lost 7 bases, with 11 bases between them. This CDR3 spans 15 amino acids. Germline V gives CDR1 SGHTA, CDR2 FQGNSA.

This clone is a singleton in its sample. This CDR3 is CASSQLNRGLGNTIYF. Here the CDR3 DNA reads TGCGCCAGCAGCCAACTGAACAGGGGTCTTGGAAACACCATATATTTT. The chain is built from TRBV4-3 and TRBJ1-3, with 7 bases fitting TRBD1. From germline, CDR1 is LGHNA and CDR2 YSLEER. The CDR3 runs to 16 residues. V shed 2 bases, J shed 3 bases, and the junction held 7 bases outside the gene matches.

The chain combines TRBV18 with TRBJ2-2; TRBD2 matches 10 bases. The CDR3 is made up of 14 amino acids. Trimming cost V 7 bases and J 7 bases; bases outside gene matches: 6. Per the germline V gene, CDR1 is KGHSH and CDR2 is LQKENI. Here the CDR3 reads CASFGLAAYGELFF. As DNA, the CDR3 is TGTGCCAGCTTTGGACTAGCGGCATACGGGGAGCTGTTTTTT.

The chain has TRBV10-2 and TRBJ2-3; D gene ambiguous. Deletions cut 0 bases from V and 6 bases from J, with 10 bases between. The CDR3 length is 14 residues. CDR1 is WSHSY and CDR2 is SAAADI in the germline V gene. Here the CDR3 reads CASSESTDGDTQYF. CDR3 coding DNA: TGCGCCAGCAGTGAGTCGACTGACGGCGATACGCAGTATTTT.

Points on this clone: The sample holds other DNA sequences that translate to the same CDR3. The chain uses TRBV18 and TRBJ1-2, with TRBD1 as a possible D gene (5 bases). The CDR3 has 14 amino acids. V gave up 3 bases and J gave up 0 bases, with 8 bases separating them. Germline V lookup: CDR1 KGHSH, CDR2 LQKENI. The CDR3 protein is CASSPQGANYGYTF. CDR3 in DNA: TGTGCCAGCTCACCGCAAGGGGCTAACTATGGCTACACCTTC.

CDR3 DNA sequence: TGCGCCAGCAGCCAATTAACTACCCCCTACGAGCAGTACTTC. Its protein product is CASSQLTTPYEQYF. The genes are TRBV4-1 and TRBJ2-7; D unresolved. The CDR3 loop spans 14 amino acids. CDR1 is MGHRA, CDR2 YSYEKL, per germline. The V end lost 2 bases, the J end lost 2 bases, and 10 bases lay between the germline ends.

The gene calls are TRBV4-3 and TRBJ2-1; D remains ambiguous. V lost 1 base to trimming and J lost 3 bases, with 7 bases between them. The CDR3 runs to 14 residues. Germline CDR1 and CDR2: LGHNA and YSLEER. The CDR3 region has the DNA TGCGCCAGCAGCCAAGCTACGAGCTACAATGAGCAGTTCTTC. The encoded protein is CASSQATSYNEQFF.

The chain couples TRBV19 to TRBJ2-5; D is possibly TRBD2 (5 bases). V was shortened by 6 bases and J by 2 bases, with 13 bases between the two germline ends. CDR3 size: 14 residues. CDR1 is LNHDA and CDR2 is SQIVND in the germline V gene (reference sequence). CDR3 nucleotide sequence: TGTGCCAGTAGCCCCTCTTGGGAGCAAGAGACCCAGTACTTC. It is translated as CASSPSWEQETQYF. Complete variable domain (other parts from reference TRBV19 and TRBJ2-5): DGGITQSPKYLFRKEGQNVTLSCEQNLNHDAMYWYRQDPGQGLRLIYYSQIVNDFQKGDIAEGYSVSREKKESFPLTVTSAQKNPTAFYLCASSPSWEQETQYFGPGTRLLVL.

Written as DNA, the CDR3 is TGTGCCAGCAGCTTTGGGACTAGCGGGGGGTATAGCACAGATACGCAGTATTTT. The encoded protein is CASSFGTSGGYSTDTQYF. This rearrangement joins TRBV7-8 to TRBJ2-3; 15 bases map to TRBD2. J was trimmed by 0 bases and V by 3 bases; bases with no gene match: 4. CDR1 is SGHVS, CDR2 FQNEAQ, per germline. This CDR3 has 18 residues.

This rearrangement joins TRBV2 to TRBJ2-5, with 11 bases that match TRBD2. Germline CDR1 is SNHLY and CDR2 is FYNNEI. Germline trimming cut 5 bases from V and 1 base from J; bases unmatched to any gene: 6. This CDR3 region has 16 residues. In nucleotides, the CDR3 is TGTGCCAGCAGTCTGCGACTAGCGGGACCCCAAGAGACCCAGTACTTC. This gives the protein CASSLRLAGPQETQYF.

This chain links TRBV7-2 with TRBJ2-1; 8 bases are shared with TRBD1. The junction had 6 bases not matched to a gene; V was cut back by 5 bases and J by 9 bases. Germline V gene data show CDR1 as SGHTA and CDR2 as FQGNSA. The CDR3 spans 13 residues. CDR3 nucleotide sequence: TGTGCCAGCAGCCCTGGGACAGGACGTGAGCAGTTCTTC. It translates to CASSPGTGREQFF.

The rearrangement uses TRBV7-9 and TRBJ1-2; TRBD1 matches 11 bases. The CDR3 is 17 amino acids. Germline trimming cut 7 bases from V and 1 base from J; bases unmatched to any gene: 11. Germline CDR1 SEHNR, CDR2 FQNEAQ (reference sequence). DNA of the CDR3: TGTGCCAGCACCCCTTGGACAGGGGGCCTTATTAACTATGGCTACACCTTC. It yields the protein CASTPWTGGLINYGYTF.

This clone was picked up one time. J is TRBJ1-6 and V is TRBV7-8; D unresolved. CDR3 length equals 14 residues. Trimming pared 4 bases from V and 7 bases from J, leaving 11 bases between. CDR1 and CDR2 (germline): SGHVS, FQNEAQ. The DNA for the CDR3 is TGTGCCAGCAGCTCCCGGACTCAGAATTCACCCCTCCACTTT. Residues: CASSSRTQNSPLHF.

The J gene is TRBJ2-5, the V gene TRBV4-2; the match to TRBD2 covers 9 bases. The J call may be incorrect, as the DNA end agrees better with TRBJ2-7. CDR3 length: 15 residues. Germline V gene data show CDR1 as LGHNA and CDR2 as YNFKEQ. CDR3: CASRYSPSGNDEQYF. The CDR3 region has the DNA TGTGCCAGCAGGTACTCGCCTAGCGGGAACGACGAGCAGTACTTC.

The CDR3 reads CASSDSLAGGDTQYF. The CDR3, as DNA: TGTGCCAGCAGTGATAGCCTAGCGGGAGGAGATACGCAGTATTTT. The chain carries TRBV6-1 and TRBJ2-3, with 11 bases that match TRBD2. Germline-derived CDR1 and CDR2 are MNHNS and SASEGT. CDR3 length equals 15 residues. After removal of 3 bases from V and 5 bases from J, the junction contained 4 bases not matched to a gene.